This section outlines one TCR beta chain sequence together with its context. Additional DNA sequences in this sample encode the identical CDR3. Germline loops: CDR1 MNHEY, CDR2 SMNVEV (reference sequence). This CDR3 spans 15 amino acids. The V segment lost 11 bases and the J segment 5 bases; nucleotides outside the gene matches: 15. The record originates from a study of blood T cell repertoires in COVID-19. Participants had their cohort set by participant-reported clinical history. Some clones are missing from TCRdb's copy, which holds only in-frame ones; the method was immunoSEQ multiplex PCR. The profile shows a few hundred thousand clones, 75% to 90% of them singletons.

The TCR originated in a woman aged 25-40 years who had recovered from COVID-19. The gene calls are TRBV27 and TRBJ2-5; 9 nucleotides match TRBD2. The sequenced sample consisted of PBMCs or T cells enriched from blood (not recorded which). The DNA for the CDR3 is TGTGCCCGCGGGGGGGCTTTGGGCGGGGTGGAGACCCAGTACTTC. It encodes CARGGALGGVETQYF.